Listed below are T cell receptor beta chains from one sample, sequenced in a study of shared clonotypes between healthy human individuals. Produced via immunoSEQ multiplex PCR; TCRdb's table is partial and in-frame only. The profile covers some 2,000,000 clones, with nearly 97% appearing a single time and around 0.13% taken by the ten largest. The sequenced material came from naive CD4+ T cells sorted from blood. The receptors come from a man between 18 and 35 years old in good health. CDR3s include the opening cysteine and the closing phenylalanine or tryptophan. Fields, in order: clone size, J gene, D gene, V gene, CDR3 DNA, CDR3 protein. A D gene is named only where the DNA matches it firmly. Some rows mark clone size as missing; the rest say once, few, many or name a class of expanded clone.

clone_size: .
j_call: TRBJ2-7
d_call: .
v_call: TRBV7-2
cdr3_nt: TGTGCCAGCAGCTTATGGGGCCGGGAGCAGTACTTC
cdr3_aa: CASSLWGREQYF

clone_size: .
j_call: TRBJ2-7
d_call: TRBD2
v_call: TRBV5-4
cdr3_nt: TGTGCCAGCAGCGCTACGGGACTAGCGGGAGTCCTCTACGAGCAGTACTTC
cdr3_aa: CASSATGLAGVLYEQYF

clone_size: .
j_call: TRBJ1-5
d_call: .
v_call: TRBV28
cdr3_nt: TGTGCCAGCACCCTCCGGGACACAAATCAGCCCCAGCATTTT
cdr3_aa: CASTLRDTNQPQHF

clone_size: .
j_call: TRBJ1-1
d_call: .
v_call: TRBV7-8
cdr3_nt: TGTGCCAGCAGCTTGAGGGGCGACAGGATAGCAGCTGAAGCTTTCTTT
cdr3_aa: CASSLRGDRIAAEAFF

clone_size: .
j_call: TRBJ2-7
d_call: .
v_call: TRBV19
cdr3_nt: TGTGCCAGTAGTTACGGGGGTGGCTCCTACGAGCAGTACTTC
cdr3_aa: CASSYGGGSYEQYF

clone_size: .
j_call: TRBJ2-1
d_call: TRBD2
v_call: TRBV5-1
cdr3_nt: TGCGCCAGCAGCCTAATAACGGGAGGGACGTACAATGAGCAGTTCTTC
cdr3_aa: CASSLITGGTYNEQFF

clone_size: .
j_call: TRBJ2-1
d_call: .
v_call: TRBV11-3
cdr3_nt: TGTGCCAGCAGCTTAGGTGGGGACGGGAGCGGGTACAATGAGCAGTTCTTC
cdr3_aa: CASSLGGDGSGYNEQFF

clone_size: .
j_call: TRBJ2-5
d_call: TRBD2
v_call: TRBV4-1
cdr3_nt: TGCGCCAGCAGCTACGGACTAGCGGGAGGACAGACCCAGTACTTC
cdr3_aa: CASSYGLAGGQTQYF

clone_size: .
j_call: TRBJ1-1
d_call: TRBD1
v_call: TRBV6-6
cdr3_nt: TGTGCCAGCAGTTACCCCTTAGGGACAGAGAACACTGAAGCTTTCTTT
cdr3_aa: CASSYPLGTENTEAFF

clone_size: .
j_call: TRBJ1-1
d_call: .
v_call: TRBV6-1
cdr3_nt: TGTGCCAGCAGTGAAGAACGGACCACTGAAGCTTTCTTT
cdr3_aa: CASSEERTTEAFF

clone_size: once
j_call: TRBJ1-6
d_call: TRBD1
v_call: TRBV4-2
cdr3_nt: TGTGCCAGCAGCCACTTTGACAGGGAAGGATCACCCCTCCACTTT
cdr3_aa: CASSHFDREGSPLHF

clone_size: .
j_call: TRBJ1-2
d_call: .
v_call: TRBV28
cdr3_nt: TGTGCCAGCAGTTTTATGGGGCGGGAAAACTATGGCTACACCTTC
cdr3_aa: CASSFMGRENYGYTF

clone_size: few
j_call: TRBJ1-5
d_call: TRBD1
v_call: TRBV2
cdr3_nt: TGTGCCAGTCGCCATAGGACAGGGGATCAGCCCCAGCATTTT
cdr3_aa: CASRHRTGDQPQHF

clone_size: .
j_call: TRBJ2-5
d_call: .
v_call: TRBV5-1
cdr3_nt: TGCGCCAGCAGCCAAGGGGGAAAGGAGACCCAGTACTTC
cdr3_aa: CASSQGGKETQYF

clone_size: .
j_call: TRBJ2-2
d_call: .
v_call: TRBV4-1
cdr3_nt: TGCGCCAGCAGCCAAGAGCAAGGGGTTAGCACCGGGGAGCTGTTTTTT
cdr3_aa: CASSQEQGVSTGELFF

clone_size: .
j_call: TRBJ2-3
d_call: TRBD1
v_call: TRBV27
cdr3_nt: TGTGCCAGCACCAAACCGGGACAGGGCCCTATCACAGATACGCAGTATTTT
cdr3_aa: CASTKPGQGPITDTQYF

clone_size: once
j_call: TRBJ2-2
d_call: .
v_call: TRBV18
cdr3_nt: TGTGCCAGCTCACCACCGTATGCCGGGTTGAACACCGGGGAGCTGTTTTTT
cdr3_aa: CASSPPYAGLNTGELFF

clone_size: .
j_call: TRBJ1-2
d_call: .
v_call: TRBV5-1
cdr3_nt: TGCGCCAGCAGCTTAGACGGAAACTATGGCTACACCTTC
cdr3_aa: CASSLDGNYGYTF

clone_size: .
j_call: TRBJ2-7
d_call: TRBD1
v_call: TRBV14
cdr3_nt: TGTGCCAGCAGCCCGACAGGGGGATACGAGCAGTACTTC
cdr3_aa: CASSPTGGYEQYF

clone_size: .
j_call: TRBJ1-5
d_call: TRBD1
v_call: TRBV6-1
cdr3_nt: TGTGCCAGCAGGCTGGACAGGGAAGGAAGTCAGCCCCAGCATTTT
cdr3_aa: CASRLDREGSQPQHF

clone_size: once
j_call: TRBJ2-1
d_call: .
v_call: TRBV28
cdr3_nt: TGTGCCAGCAGGACAGCGGGTCAGCTGAATGAGCAGTTCTTC
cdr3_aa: CASRTAGQLNEQFF

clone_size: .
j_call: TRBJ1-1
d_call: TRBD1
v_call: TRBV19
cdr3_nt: TGTGCCAGTAAGTCGACAGGGGAAGTTCCTGAAGCTTTCTTT
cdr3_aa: CASKSTGEVPEAFF

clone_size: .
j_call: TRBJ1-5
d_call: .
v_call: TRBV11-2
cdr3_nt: TGTGCCAGCAGCATAACGGGAGGGTTGTATCAGCCCCAGCATTTT
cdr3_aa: CASSITGGLYQPQHF

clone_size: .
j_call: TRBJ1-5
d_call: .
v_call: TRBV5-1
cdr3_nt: TGCGCCAGCAGAGCAGACGTTAGCAATCAGCCCCAGCATTTT
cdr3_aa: CASRADVSNQPQHF

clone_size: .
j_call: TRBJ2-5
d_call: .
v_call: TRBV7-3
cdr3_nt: TGTGCCAGCAGCTTAAGCAGGGACGAGACCCAGTACTTC
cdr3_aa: CASSLSRDETQYF

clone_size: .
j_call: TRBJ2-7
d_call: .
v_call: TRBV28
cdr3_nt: TGTGCCAGCAGTGGGGGGTTGGACAGAGTTTTCTCCTACGAGCAAAGGCTATCCTACGAGCAGTACTTC
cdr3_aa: CASSGGLDRVFSYEQRLSYEQYF

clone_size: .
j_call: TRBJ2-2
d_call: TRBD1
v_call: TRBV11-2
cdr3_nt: TGTGCCAGCAGCTTAAGTCTCTGGACAGGATCGAACACCGGGGAGCTGTTTTTT
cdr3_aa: CASSLSLWTGSNTGELFF

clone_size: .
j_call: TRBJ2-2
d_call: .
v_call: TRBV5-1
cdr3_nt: TGCGCCAGCAGCGGAACAACCGCGGCAGGGGAGCTGTTTTTT
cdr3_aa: CASSGTTAAGELFF

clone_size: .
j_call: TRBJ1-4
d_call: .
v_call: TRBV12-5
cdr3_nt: TGTGCTAGTGGTTTCGGCAGGACTAATGAAAAACTGTTTTTT
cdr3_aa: CASGFGRTNEKLFF

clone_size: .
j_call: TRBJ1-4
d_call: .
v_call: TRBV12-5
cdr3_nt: TGTGCTAGCTGTGGGGCAACTAATGAAAAACTGTTTTTT
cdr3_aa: CASCGATNEKLFF

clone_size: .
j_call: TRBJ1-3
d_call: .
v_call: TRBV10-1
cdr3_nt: TGCGCCAGCAGTCCCTCTGGAAACACCATATATTTT
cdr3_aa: CASSPSGNTIYF

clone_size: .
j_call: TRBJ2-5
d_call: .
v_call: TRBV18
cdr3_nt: TGTGCCAGCTCACCAAGCCCAGGGGTTGGAGAGACCCAGTACTTC
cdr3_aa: CASSPSPGVGETQYF

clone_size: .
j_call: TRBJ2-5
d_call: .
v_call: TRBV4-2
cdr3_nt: TGTGCCAGCAGCCAAGGGCTGGGGCAAGAGACCCAGTACTTC
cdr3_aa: CASSQGLGQETQYF

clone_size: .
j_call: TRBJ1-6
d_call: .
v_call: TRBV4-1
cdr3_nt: TGCGCCAGCAGCCAAGATCCCCCTACAGGGTCGGGGGATAATTCACCCCTCCACTTT
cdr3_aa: CASSQDPPTGSGDNSPLHF

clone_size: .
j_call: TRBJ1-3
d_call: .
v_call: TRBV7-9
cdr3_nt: TGTGCCAGCAGCTTATCGATCTCTGGAAACACCATATATTTT
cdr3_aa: CASSLSISGNTIYF

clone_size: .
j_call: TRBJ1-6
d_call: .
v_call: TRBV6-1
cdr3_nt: TGTGCCAGCAGTGAAGGGTATTGGGGGGGTGTACCTTCACCCCTCCACTTT
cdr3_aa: CASSEGYWGGVPSPLHF

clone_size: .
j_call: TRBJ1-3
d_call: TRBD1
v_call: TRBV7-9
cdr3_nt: TGTGCCAGCAGCTCCCAGCCCGGGACAGCTGGAAACACCATATATTTT
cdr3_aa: CASSSQPGTAGNTIYF